The 19 T cell receptor beta chains reported below all come from one sample, sequenced in a study of shared clonotypes between healthy human individuals. Here immunoSEQ multiplex PCR was the method, and the copy in TCRdb shows in-frame clones only, minus some. The sample yields approximately 720,000 clones, approximately 75% seen once. The sequencing input was memory CD4+ T cells sorted from blood. The subset is: CD45RA-negative fraction. The receptor source for this set is a woman in her twenties or thirties in good health.

Points on this clone: Other DNA sequences in the same sample also yield this CDR3. The chain uses TRBV18 and TRBJ2-5; either TRBD1 or TRBD2 may fit D (5 bases each). The CDR3 has 13 residues. From germline, CDR1 is KGHSH and CDR2 LQKENI. V shed 3 bases and J shed 1 base, with 6 bases lying between them. The CDR3 reads CASSPGTQETQYF. The CDR3 bases are TGTGCCAGCTCACCCGGGACCCAAGAGACCCAGTACTTC.

The chain couples TRBV7-2 to TRBJ2-5, with TRBD2 matching 8 bases. Germline trimming cut 5 bases from V and 0 bases from J; bases unmatched to any gene: 14. CDR1 and CDR2 (germline): SGHTA, FQGNSA. This CDR3 contains 18 residues. CDR3 sequence: CASSPSGAGGFYQETQYF. The CDR3 bases are TGTGCCAGCAGCCCTAGCGGTGCGGGAGGCTTTTACCAAGAGACCCAGTACTTC.

The chain joins TRBV7-8 to TRBJ1-3; D is possibly TRBD1 (5 bases). Germline V gene data show CDR1 as SGHVS and CDR2 as FQNEAQ. Trimming took 1 base from V and 0 from J, leaving 13 bases between them. This CDR3 has 17 amino acids. DNA of the CDR3: TGTGCCAGCAGCTTAGGGTACAAGGGGAGCTCTGGAAACACCATATATTTT. It yields the protein CASSLGYKGSSGNTIYF.

The chain employs TRBV19 and TRBJ2-5, with D perhaps being TRBD1 or TRBD2 (6 bases each). CDR3 size: 13 residues. The V end lost 5 bases, the J end lost 5 bases, and 12 bases lay between the germline ends. CDR1 and CDR2 (germline): LNHDA, SQIVND (reference sequence). The CDR3 DNA follows: TGTGCCAGTAGTCACCGGGGGCGTGAGACCCAGTACTTC. This gives the protein CASSHRGRETQYF. The full variable domain, with the rest looked up from reference TRBV19 and TRBJ2-5, is DGGITQSPKYLFRKEGQNVTLSCEQNLNHDAMYWYRQDPGQGLRLIYYSQIVNDFQKGDIAEGYSVSREKKESFPLTVTSAQKNPTAFYLCASSHRGRETQYFGPGTRLLVL.

In its sample, this clone was seen a few times. CDR3 sequence: CAWCQPGTSNEQFF. The CDR3 DNA reads TGTGCCTGGTGCCAACCTGGGACTAGCAATGAGCAGTTCTTC. The chain has TRBV30 and TRBJ2-1, with 8 positions matching TRBD2. V lost 5 bases and J lost 6; bases outside the gene matches: 9. Germline V gives CDR1 GTSNPN, CDR2 SVGIG (reference sequence). The CDR3 sequence is 14 residues long.

The rearrangement links TRBV7-8 to TRBJ2-1; a possible D gene is TRBD1 (6 bases). The germline CDR1 and CDR2 sequences are SGHVS and FQNEAQ. Trimming cost V 3 bases and J 0 bases, with 27 bases left between them. The CDR3 is made up of 21 amino acids. Written as DNA, the CDR3 is TGTGCCAGCAGCTTTAGATTCTCGAGACAGGATCCTAATTCCTCCTACAATGAGCAGTTCTTC. Its protein is CASSFRFSRQDPNSSYNEQFF.

The chain employs TRBV11-2 and TRBJ1-6; no definite D call. The CDR3 length is 15 residues. V gave up 0 bases and J gave up 9 bases, with 12 bases separating them. Per germline, CDR1 SGHAT and CDR2 FQNNGV. The CDR3 protein is CASSLEVISGSPLHF. Written as DNA, the CDR3 is TGTGCCAGCAGCTTAGAAGTAATTAGCGGTTCACCCCTCCACTTT.

J is TRBJ2-7 and V is TRBV7-8; D is uncertain. V was clipped by 2 bases and J by 6 bases, with 14 bases between them. CDR1 is SGHVS and CDR2 is FQNEAQ in the germline V gene. The CDR3 is made up of 14 amino acids. The CDR3 loop reads CASSLSAAVGEQYF. The CDR3 DNA reads as TGTGCCAGCAGCTTAAGCGCTGCTGTCGGCGAGCAGTACTTC.

The J gene is TRBJ2-5, the V gene TRBV5-1; 12 positions agree with TRBD2. Germline assignment: CDR1 SGHRS and CDR2 YFSETQ. V was clipped by 8 bases and J by 4 bases; unmatched bases: 6. CDR3 length: 14 amino acids. In nucleotides, the CDR3 is TGCGCCAGTCAACTAGCGGGAGGACGAGAGACCCAGTACTTC. Translation gives CASQLAGGRETQYF.

The CDR3 reads CAWRRQQNTEAFF. The CDR3 nucleotides are TGTGCCTGGAGGAGGCAGCAGAACACTGAAGCTTTCTTT. The chain employs TRBV30 and TRBJ1-1; no firm D call. Germline V CDR1 and CDR2: GTSNPN, SVGIG (reference sequence). The CDR3 length is 13 residues. Trimming cost V 3 bases and J 1 base, with 9 bases left between them.

This clone was seen more than once but under ten times. V and J are TRBV4-2 and TRBJ2-3; D possibly corresponds to TRBD1 (5 bases). The V end was cut by 4 bases, the J end by 4 bases, with 12 bases between. CDR3 size: 14 residues. The germline V gene encodes CDR1 LGHNA and CDR2 YNFKEQ. CDR3 sequence: CASSPPGSPDTQYF. Written as DNA, the CDR3 is TGTGCCAGCAGCCCCCCAGGGTCCCCAGATACGCAGTATTTT.

V is TRBV7-7 and J is TRBJ2-1, with 8 bases fitting TRBD1. CDR3 size: 13 residues. J lost 9 bases, V lost 3 bases, and 4 bases had no gene match. The germline V gene has CDR1 SSHAT and CDR2 FNYEAQ (reference sequence). Here the CDR3 DNA reads TGTGCCAGCAGCTTTCGGACAGGGAGTGAGCAGTTCTTC. Translated: CASSFRTGSEQFF.

The CDR3 DNA sequence: TGTGCCAGCAGCCAGGGACAGGGGGCCTTCTACGAGCAGTACTTC. Protein: CASSQGQGAFYEQYF. The chain recombines TRBV7-2 with TRBJ2-7, with 12 bases lining up with TRBD1. The CDR3 has 15 residues. Trimming cost V 5 bases and J 3 bases; bases outside gene matches: 5. The germline gives CDR1 SGHTA, CDR2 FQGNSA.

The chain couples TRBV11-2 to TRBJ2-6, with 10 bases matching TRBD2. The CDR3 runs to 18 residues. With 5 bases clipped from V and 0 bases from J, the junction kept 7 bases outside the gene matches. The germline CDR1 and CDR2 sequences are SGHAT and FQNNGV. The CDR3 reads CASSVGTSVHSGANVLTF. The DNA of the CDR3 is TGTGCCAGCAGCGTCGGGACTAGCGTCCACTCTGGGGCCAACGTCCTGACTTTC.

In this sample, this clone turned up a few times. This chain links TRBV29-1 with TRBJ2-3; perhaps TRBD2 as D (6 bases). Trimming shortened V by 6 bases and J by 4 bases, and 17 bases separated the two germline ends. The CDR3 totals 14 residues. Germline V gives CDR1 SQVTM, CDR2 ANQGSEA. CDR3 in DNA: TGCAGCGTAAGCCGGGACTCGCCGCCAGATACGCAGTATTTT. The encoded protein is CSVSRDSPPDTQYF.

The chain carries TRBV28 and TRBJ1-5; perhaps TRBD1 as D (5 bases). Trimming stripped 6 bases from V and 4 bases from J, with 13 bases between. CDR3 length: 14 residues. CDR1 is MDHEN and CDR2 is SYDVKM in the germline V gene. The CDR3: CASSYLQENQPQHF. Here the CDR3 DNA reads TGTGCCAGCAGCTACCTACAGGAAAATCAGCCCCAGCATTTT.

The chain links TRBV28 to TRBJ1-1; perhaps TRBD1 as D (6 bases). The CDR3 sequence is 16 residues long. The ends were cut back, 3 bases at V and 6 bases at J, with 20 bases in the middle. Germline V gene sequence: CDR1 MDHEN, CDR2 SYDVKM. CDR3 sequence (DNA): TGTGCCAGCAGTTTGAGGTGGGGGGCGCGGTTCCCTGAAGCTTTCTTT. Protein: CASSLRWGARFPEAFF.

The chain couples TRBV6-1 to TRBJ1-1; 9 positions match TRBD1. This CDR3 is built from 13 residues. Trimming cost V 4 bases and J 4 bases; bases outside gene matches: 1. Per the germline V gene, CDR1 is MNHNS and CDR2 is SASEGT. CDR3 in DNA: TGTGCCAGCAGTGTGACAGGGGGCACTGAAGCTTTCTTT. Protein product: CASSVTGGTEAFF.

The chain uses TRBV5-4 and TRBJ1-2, with D possibly being TRBD1 (6 bases). Germline lookup yields CDR1 SGHNT and CDR2 YYREEE (reference sequence). The CDR3 totals 14 residues. V lost 1 base and J lost 3, with 10 bases in between. CDR3 bases: TGTGCCAGCAGCTTGCCAGGGGAGTACTATGGCTACACCTTC. It specifies CASSLPGEYYGYTF.